The clone carrying this TCR beta chain was found many times. Its antigen is not known. V was trimmed by 6 bases and J by 3 bases, leaving 16 bases between them. In germline, CDR1 is MNHNS, CDR2 SASEGT. CDR3 length equals 15 residues. These data originate in a study of identical twins. Study results and caveats: Cord blood beta clonotypes present at high abundance carried fewer insertions; no such pattern appeared in memory repertoires.

Template switching added a universal primer binding site, and final cDNA carried unique molecular identifiers. TCRdb used MiXCR to reprocess the 5' RACE reads, holding one entry per CDR3 protein. The sample has some 500,000 distinct CDR3 sequences; 9.5% to 10% are singletons. This sample was also put to use in a study of yellow fever vaccine responses in identical twins.

Sequenced sample: PBMCs. The chain combines TRBV6-1 with TRBJ2-3; perhaps TRBD1 as D (6 bases). The TCR sequence derives from a young woman in good health. The CDR3 loop is CASRPWGQGTDTQYF. CDR3 sequence (DNA): TGTGCCAGCAGGCCTTGGGGGCAGGGGACAGATACGCAGTATTTT.